This T cell receptor (beta chain) was profiled in a study of blood T cell repertoires in COVID-19. Study-wide background: Material from acute and convalescent COVID-19 was sourced from the United States, Italy and Spain. Sources were T cells, B-cell-depleted T cells, or PBMCs; the material itself was cDNA or gDNA.

Source study methods: Estimation of nucleated cell counts relied on the amplification of reference gene primers. TCRdb keeps only in-frame clones here, not all; method: immunoSEQ multiplex PCR. Clone size and the V and J calls come from that table; the DNA yielded D and trimming. The sample lists nearly 200,000 clones, approximately 80% occurring once. This CDR3 is built from 16 residues. CDR1 MNHEY and CDR2 SVGEGT come from the germline V gene. V dropped 6 bases and J dropped 0; count of bases not matched to a gene: 6. Sequenced material: peripheral blood. This sequence was found in a human donor in a cohort sampled during active COVID-19. This chain links TRBV6-2 or TRBV6-3 with TRBJ2-4; 9 nucleotides align to TRBD1. The CDR3 spells CASSLRQGVAKNIQYF. The CDR3 nucleotides are TGTGCCAGCAGCCTAAGACAGGGGGTAGCCAAAAACATTCAGTACTTC.